The clone carrying this T cell receptor (beta chain) was seen many times. Its antigen is undetermined. Samples came from axillary lymph nodes draining the breast cancer. The data are from a study of breast tumors, draining lymph nodes, adjacent tissues. Broader study findings: Findings are consistent with lymph node origin and intratumoral expansion of most tumor T cells. Tumors had less TCR diversity than lymph nodes, more than nontumor tissue. Tumor and nontumor repertoires were significantly more similar in luminal-like than in basal-like breast cancer. That most tumor T cells come from lymph nodes remained unproven.

TCRdb used MiXCR to reprocess the multiplex PCR reads, holding one entry per CDR3 protein. The sample consists of fewer than 200,000 distinct CDR3 sequences, approximately 30% of them appearing once. Looked up from germline, CDR1 is KGHDR and CDR2 is SFDVKD. V shed 3 bases and J 0 bases; nucleotides not matched to a gene: 4. CDR3 length: 16 residues. The source is a female donor with breast cancer. Some clones in this sample may be carry-over from other donors' samples. The sequenced sample consisted of axillary lymph node tissue. The chain couples TRBV24-1 to TRBJ2-3; TRBD2 matches 8 bases. CDR3 sequence (DNA): TGTGCCACCAGTGATCCCACTAGCGGAAGCACAGATACGCAGTATTTT. This encodes CATSDPTSGSTDTQYF.